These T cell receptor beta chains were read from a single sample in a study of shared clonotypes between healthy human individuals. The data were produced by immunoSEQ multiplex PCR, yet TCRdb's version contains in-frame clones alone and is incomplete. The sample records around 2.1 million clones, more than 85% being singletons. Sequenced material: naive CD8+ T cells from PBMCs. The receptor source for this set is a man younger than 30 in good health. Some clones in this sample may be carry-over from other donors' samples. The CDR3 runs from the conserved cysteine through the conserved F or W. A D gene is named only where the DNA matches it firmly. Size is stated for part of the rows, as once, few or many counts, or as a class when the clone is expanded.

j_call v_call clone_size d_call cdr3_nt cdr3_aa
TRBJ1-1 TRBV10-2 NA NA TGCGCCAGCAGTGACTCGATCCTCGAGAACACTGAAGCTTTCTTT CASSDSILENTEAFF
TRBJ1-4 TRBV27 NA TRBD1 TGTGCCAGCAGTGGAGGGGGCCGAGGGGGCCTCCTTTTT CASSGGGRGGLLF
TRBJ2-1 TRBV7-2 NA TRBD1 TGTGCCAGCAGCTTCGCCACTAGGGGGCCCTACAATGAGCAGTTCTTC CASSFATRGPYNEQFF
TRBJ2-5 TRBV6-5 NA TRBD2 TGTGCCAGCACCGTGGGGGGGGAATCAGAGACCCAGTACTTC CASTVGGESETQYF
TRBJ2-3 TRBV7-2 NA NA TGTGCCAGCAGCCCTGGACGGATGAGCGGGACAGATACGCAGTATTTT CASSPGRMSGTDTQYF
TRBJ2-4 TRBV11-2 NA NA TGTGCCAGCTCATCCGCCAAAAACATTCAGTACTTC CASSSAKNIQYF
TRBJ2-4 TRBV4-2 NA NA TGTGCCAGCAGCCAAGACCCTATGGGAGGCCGAATAGCCAAAAACATTCAGTACTTC CASSQDPMGGRIAKNIQYF
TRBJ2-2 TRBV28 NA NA TGTGCCAGCAGTTTACAGGGCCTCCCCGGGGAGCTGTTTTTT CASSLQGLPGELFF
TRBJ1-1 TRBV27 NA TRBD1 TGTGCCAGCGGATCGGGACAGGGGATTAAGGCTGAAGCTTTCTTT CASGSGQGIKAEAFF
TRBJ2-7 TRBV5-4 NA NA TGTGCCAGCAGCATTGGAGGGGAGCAGTACTTC CASSIGGEQYF
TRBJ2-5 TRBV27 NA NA TGTGCCAGCAGTTTGCCCGACAGGATACAGTACTTC CASSLPDRIQYF
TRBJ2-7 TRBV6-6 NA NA TGTGCCAGCAGTTACTCGGCCTCCTACGAGCAGTACTTC CASSYSASYEQYF
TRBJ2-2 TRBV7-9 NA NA TGTGCCAGCAGGGGGCAGGGTCGGTCCGGGGAGCTGTTTTTT CASRGQGRSGELFF
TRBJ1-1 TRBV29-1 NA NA TGCAGCGTTTCCCTGAACACTGAAGCTTTCTTT CSVSLNTEAFF
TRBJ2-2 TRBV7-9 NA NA TGTGCCAGCAGCTTAGTGATTACAGGGCCCAACACCGGGGAGCTGTTTTTT CASSLVITGPNTGELFF
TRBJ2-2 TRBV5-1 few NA TGCGCCAGCAGCTTCAACACCGGGGAGCTGTTTTTT CASSFNTGELFF
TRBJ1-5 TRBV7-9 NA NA TGTGCCAGCAGCTTAGGTGGGCGACCCCAGCATTTT CASSLGGRPQHF
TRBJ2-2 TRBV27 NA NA TGTGCCAGCAGTATAATACCACCTAACACCGGGGAGCTGTTTTTT CASSIIPPNTGELFF
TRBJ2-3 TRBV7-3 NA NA TGTGCCAGCAGCTTGGACGCAGCAGATACGCAGTATTTT CASSLDAADTQYF
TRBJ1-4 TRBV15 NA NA TGTGCCACCAGCAGAGGACGGGGGACTAATGAAAAACTGTTTTTT CATSRGRGTNEKLFF
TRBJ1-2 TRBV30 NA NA TGTGCCTGGAGTGTACTAAAGGGTATAAATGGCTACACCTTC CAWSVLKGINGYTF
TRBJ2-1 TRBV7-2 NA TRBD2 TGTGCCAGCAGCTTAGGGGCGGGAGGGCTTTCCTATGAGCAGTTCTTC CASSLGAGGLSYEQFF
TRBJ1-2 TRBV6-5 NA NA TGTGCCGTACGCAACCAGGGGTATGGCTACACCTTC CAVRNQGYGYTF
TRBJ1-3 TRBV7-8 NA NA TGTGCCAGCAGCTTAGTTACAGTCCCTGGAAACACCATATATTTT CASSLVTVPGNTIYF
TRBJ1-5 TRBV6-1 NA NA TGTGCCAGCAGTGAATCAAGGCAGCCCCAGCATTTT CASSESRQPQHF
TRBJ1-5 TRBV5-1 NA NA TGCGCCAGCAGCTTCGGGCCGTCCATCGATAGCAATCAGCCCCAGCATTTT CASSFGPSIDSNQPQHF
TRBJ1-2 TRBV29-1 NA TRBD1 TGCAGCGTTGAAGATCTGGGGGACAGGGTGGGCTATGGCTACACCTTC CSVEDLGDRVGYGYTF
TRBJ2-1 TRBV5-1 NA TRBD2 TGCGCCAGCAGACGGACTAGCGCGAGCTCCTACAATGAGCAGTTCTTC CASRRTSASSYNEQFF
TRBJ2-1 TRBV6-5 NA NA TGTGCCAGCAGTTACGGGGTGAATGAGCAGTTCTTC CASSYGVNEQFF
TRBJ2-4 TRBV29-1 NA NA TGCAGCGTTGAGTTTGGGTTAGCCAAAAACATTCAGTACTTC CSVEFGLAKNIQYF
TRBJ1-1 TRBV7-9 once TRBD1 TGTGCCAGCAGCCCGGACAGGGCGAACACTGAAGCTTTCTTT CASSPDRANTEAFF
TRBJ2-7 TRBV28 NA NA TGTGCCAGCAGTCCCGTGGGGGGCTCCCACGAGCAGTACTTC CASSPVGGSHEQYF
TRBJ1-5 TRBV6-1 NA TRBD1 TGTGCCAGCAGTGTGAAACAGGGGAGGGCTAATCAGCCCCAGCATTTT CASSVKQGRANQPQHF
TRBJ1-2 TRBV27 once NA TGTGCCAGCGGACACCGATATGGCTACACCTTC CASGHRYGYTF
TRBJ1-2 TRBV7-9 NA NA TGTGCCAGCAGCTGGGGGTCGGGGTTTGACTATGGCTACACCTTC CASSWGSGFDYGYTF
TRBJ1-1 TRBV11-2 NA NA TGTGCCAGCAGCTTCATCCCCAGGAACACTGAAGCTTTCTTT CASSFIPRNTEAFF
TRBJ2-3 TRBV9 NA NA TGTGCCAGCAGCCACGACAGGAGCACAGATACGCAGTATTTT CASSHDRSTDTQYF
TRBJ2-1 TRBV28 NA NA TGTGCCAGCAGCCTTAATGAGCAGTTCTTC CASSLNEQFF
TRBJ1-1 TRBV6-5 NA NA TGTGCCAGCAGCCCAGGGAACACTGAAGCTTTCTTT CASSPGNTEAFF
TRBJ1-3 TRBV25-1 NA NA TGTGCCAGCACCTCACCCCCTAGCATGTACTCTGGAAACACCATATATTTT CASTSPPSMYSGNTIYF
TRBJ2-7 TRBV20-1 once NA TGCAGTGCCCCCTACGAGCAGTACTTC CSAPYEQYF
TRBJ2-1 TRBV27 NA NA TGTGCCAGCAGTTCTAGCGCTCAACCCTACAATGAGCAGTTCTTC CASSSSAQPYNEQFF
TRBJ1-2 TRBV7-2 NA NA TGTGCCAGCAGGGGGGGACGGTTGGAATCTAACTATGGCTACACCTTC CASRGGRLESNYGYTF
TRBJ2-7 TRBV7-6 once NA TGTGCCAGCAGCTCAAGGTCCGGGGACACCGGGCAGTACTTC CASSSRSGDTGQYF
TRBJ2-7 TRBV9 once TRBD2 TGTGCCAGCAGCACAGCGGGAGGGTTGAGCGAGCAGTACTTC CASSTAGGLSEQYF
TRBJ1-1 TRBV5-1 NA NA TGCGCCAGCAGCTTGGTCGAGGGCTCGAACCCTGAAGCTTTCTTT CASSLVEGSNPEAFF
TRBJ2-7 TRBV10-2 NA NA TGCGCCAGCAGTAAGAATCCATACGAGCAGTACTTC CASSKNPYEQYF
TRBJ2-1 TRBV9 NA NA TGTGCCAGCAGCGCCGATCGGGAGCAGTTCTTC CASSADREQFF
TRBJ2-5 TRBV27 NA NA TGTGCCAGCAGTCAAGGTTGGGGCCAAGAGACCCAGTACTTC CASSQGWGQETQYF
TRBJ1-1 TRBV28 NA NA TGTGCCAGCAGCCTCCTTTGGGGCGGGAATGAAGCTTTCTTT CASSLLWGGNEAFF